Each of the 12 T cell receptor beta chains below was sequenced from the same sample in a study of OX40 agonist ivuxolimab in advanced cancers. The protocol used for the library was the immunoSEQ multiplex PCR assay. Sourced from immuneACCESS, this table was stored by TCRdb with only in-frame sequences that have V and J called. A share of the clones is absent; for the studies checked, an unresolved V gene accounts for under half, and the remainder has no known explanation. In all, the sample holds fewer than 75,000 clones, and more than 85% of those were seen once. The ten largest clones take up about 2.4% of the sample. The sample in question was CD4+ or CD8+ T cells sorted from blood, obtained in a trial of the OX40 agonist ivuxolimab. All receptors derive from an adult with an advanced solid tumor such as melanoma, head and neck, liver or kidney cancer.

This chain links TRBV7-9 with TRBJ1-2; D not certain. Looked up from germline, CDR1 is SEHNR and CDR2 is FQNEAQ (reference sequence). The V and J ends lost 1 base and 4 bases respectively, with 4 bases between them. The CDR3 totals 12 residues. Written as DNA, the CDR3 is TGTGCCAGCAGCTTAGGAGGCTATGGCTACACCTTC. This gives the protein CASSLGGYGYTF.

A few counts support this clone. The rearrangement links TRBV11-2 to TRBJ2-5; possible D gene TRBD2, 5 bases. Trimming stripped 1 base from V and 5 bases from J, with 8 bases between. Germline V gene sequence: CDR1 SGHAT, CDR2 FQNNGV. The CDR3 covers 13 residues. As DNA, the CDR3 is TGTGCCAGCAGCTTAGGTTGGGAGGAGACCCAGTACTTC. It specifies CASSLGWEETQYF.

J is TRBJ2-5 and V is TRBV5-1; no reliable D call. Germline CDR1 and CDR2: SGHRS and YFSETQ. V dropped 2 bases and J dropped 5 bases, with 13 bases sitting between them. CDR3 size: 14 residues. CDR3 loop: CASSLRTDGETQYF. The CDR3 DNA is TGCGCCAGCAGCTTAAGGACGGACGGGGAGACCCAGTACTTC.

The rearrangement links TRBV19 to TRBJ2-4; 9 bases map to TRBD1. J gave up 6 bases and V 6 bases, and 9 bases lay outside the gene matches. The germline V gene encodes CDR1 LNHDA and CDR2 SQIVND (reference sequence). The CDR3 has 15 amino acids. The CDR3 protein is CASSVGQGGSNIQYF. CDR3 nucleotide sequence: TGTGCCAGTAGCGTGGGACAGGGAGGATCAAACATTCAGTACTTC.

V gene TRBV7-9 combines with J gene TRBJ2-1; perhaps TRBD2 as D (6 bases). Trimming removed 4 bases at V and 10 bases at J, with 8 bases between. Germline V lookup: CDR1 SEHNR, CDR2 FQNEAQ (reference sequence). CDR3 size: 11 residues. The CDR3 DNA reads TGTGCCAGCAGCTCACGGGGGGAGCAGTTCTTC. Residues: CASSSRGEQFF.

In this sample, this clone turned up a few times. The V and J genes are TRBV6-1 and TRBJ1-2; the match to TRBD1 covers 8 bases. The CDR3 sequence is 14 residues long. Trimming took 6 bases from V and 10 from J; bases not matched to a gene: 13. Germline lookup yields CDR1 MNHNS and CDR2 SASEGT. The CDR3 region has the DNA TGTGCCAGCAGAACCGGGGGGGCAGGGGGCAACTACACCTTC. Translating it yields CASRTGGAGGNYTF.

The genes are TRBV5-1 and TRBJ2-1, with 8 bases that match TRBD2. Trimming removed 5 bases from V and 2 bases from J; junction bases left unmatched: 6. CDR3 length: 15 residues. Germline CDR1 is SGHRS and CDR2 is YFSETQ. The CDR3 bases are TGCGCCAGCAGGGCTTCGGGACTAGCCTACAATGAGCAGTTCTTC. It encodes CASRASGLAYNEQFF.

V is TRBV12-5 and J is TRBJ1-5; D gene ambiguous. The V end was cut by 0 bases, the J end by 8 bases, with 8 bases between. CDR3 length: 13 amino acids. The V gene's germline CDR1 is LGHNT and CDR2 FRNRAP. CDR3 amino acids: CASGLVGPEPQHF. Written as DNA, the CDR3 is TGTGCTAGTGGTTTGGTAGGGCCGGAGCCCCAGCATTTT.

On this clone: Other DNA sequences in this specimen translate into the identical CDR3. The chain employs TRBV28 and TRBJ2-3; D gene unclear. The germline CDR1 and CDR2 sequences are MDHEN and SYDVKM. The CDR3 runs 15 residues. V lost 2 bases and J lost 0, with 9 bases in between. CDR3 coding DNA: TGTGCCAGCAGTTTAGGCCAGACTAGCACAGATACGCAGTATTTT. Its protein is CASSLGQTSTDTQYF.

V and J are TRBV2 and TRBJ2-3; 7 nucleotides match TRBD2. This CDR3 has 13 amino acids. In germline, CDR1 is SNHLY, CDR2 FYNNEI. The junction had 9 bases not matched to a gene; V was cut back by 2 bases and J by 13 bases. Here the CDR3 reads CASSENQGLEEYF. The CDR3 DNA follows: TGTGCCAGCAGTGAAAATCAAGGACTAGAGGAGTATTTT.

The chain combines TRBV11-2 with TRBJ2-5, with a weak D call TRBD1 (5 bases). The length of the CDR3 is 12 residues. The germline V gene has CDR1 SGHAT and CDR2 FQNNGV. V shed 6 bases and J shed 11 bases, with 16 bases lying between them. Written as DNA, the CDR3 is TGTGCCAGCAGTTACCAGGGTTTTAAGCAGTACTTC. Its protein is CASSYQGFKQYF. The full variable domain, completed using reference TRBV11-2 and TRBJ2-5, is EAGVAQSPRYKIIEKRQSVAFWCNPISGHATLYWYQQILGQGPKLLIQFQNNGVVDDSQLPKDRFSAERLKGVDSTLKIQPAKLEDSAVYLCASSYQGFKQYFGPGTRLLVL.

The chain links TRBV6-4 to TRBJ2-7, with 8 nucleotides matching TRBD1. Germline CDR1 is MRHNA and CDR2 is SNTAGT. The CDR3 is 16 amino acids. V trimming: 5 bases; J trimming: 6 bases; junction bases outside the gene matches: 15. This CDR3 reads CASSPLGGAGGAEQYF. DNA for the CDR3: TGTGCCAGCAGTCCCCTCGGAGGGGCAGGGGGCGCCGAGCAGTACTTC.